Below are 20 T cell receptor beta chains sequenced from a single sample in a study of OX40 agonist ivuxolimab in advanced cancers. Here immunoSEQ multiplex PCR was the method, and the copy in TCRdb shows in-frame clones only, minus some. This sample has fewer than 85,000 clones, with 85% to 90% found just once. Sequences were derived from CD4+ or CD8+ T cells sorted from blood, sampled in a trial of the OX40 agonist ivuxolimab. The receptors were gathered from an adult with an advanced solid tumor such as melanoma, head and neck, liver or kidney cancer.

The chain has TRBV6-5 and TRBJ1-1, with D possibly matching TRBD1 (6 bases). V gave up 5 bases and J gave up 2 bases, with 9 bases separating them. This CDR3 comprises 13 residues. Germline-derived CDR1 and CDR2 are MNHEY and SVGAGI. The CDR3 loop is CASSQDSNTEAFF. CDR3 coding DNA: TGTGCCAGCAGTCAGGACAGTAACACTGAAGCTTTCTTT.

This chain uses TRBV7-9 with TRBJ1-1; D unclear. This CDR3 region has 13 residues. Germline-derived CDR1 and CDR2 are SEHNR and FQNEAQ (reference sequence). V lost 4 bases, J lost 5 bases, and 11 bases lay in between. The CDR3 DNA is TGTGCCAGCAGCTCCAATCTGGGGACTGAAGCTTTCTTT. Residues: CASSSNLGTEAFF.

The J gene is TRBJ2-7, the V gene TRBV6-5; D may be TRBD2 (5 bases). Trimming removed 4 bases from V and 0 bases from J, with 13 bases in between. The CDR3 consists of 15 residues. CDR1 is MNHEY, CDR2 SVGAGI, per germline. The CDR3 bases are TGTGCCAGCAGTTCATCCGGGATCAGCTCCTACGAGCAGTACTTC. It translates to CASSSSGISSYEQYF.

V usage is TRBV6-4 and J usage is TRBJ1-2; possible D gene TRBD1, 5 bases. The CDR3 extends over 15 amino acids. V gave up 2 bases and J gave up 5 bases, with 15 bases separating them. CDR1 MRHNA and CDR2 SNTAGT come from the germline V gene. CDR3 amino acids: CASSDGTSGVYGYTF. The CDR3 DNA follows: TGTGCCAGCAGTGACGGGACGTCGGGAGTGTATGGCTACACCTTC.

The rearrangement uses TRBV6-6 and TRBJ1-1; the match to TRBD1 covers 11 bases. The V gene end was trimmed by 4 bases and the J gene end by 4 bases; junction bases not matched to a gene: 5. This CDR3 spans 15 amino acids. Germline loops: CDR1 MNHNY, CDR2 SVGAGI (reference sequence). The CDR3 loop is CASSFSGTGGTEAFF. The CDR3 DNA reads TGTGCCAGCAGTTTCTCCGGGACAGGGGGCACTGAAGCTTTCTTT.

The chain combines TRBV27 with TRBJ1-2; TRBD1 is a possible D gene (5 bases). Germline CDR1 MNHEY, CDR2 SMNVEV (reference sequence). The V gene lost 7 bases and the J gene lost 4 bases, with 16 bases spanning the gap. The CDR3 length is 14 residues. CDR3 protein: CASNTAGRAYGYTF. The CDR3, as DNA: TGTGCCAGCAACACTGCCGGCAGGGCCTATGGCTACACCTTC.

As DNA, the CDR3 is TGCGCCAGCAGCTTTGGGCAGGGCGGGAACGAGCAGTACTTC. This encodes CASSFGQGGNEQYF. The genes are TRBV5-1 and TRBJ2-7, with a tentative D call TRBD2 (6 bases). Trimming took 2 bases from V and 5 from J, leaving 14 bases between them. Per germline, CDR1 SGHRS and CDR2 YFSETQ. The CDR3 is made up of 14 amino acids.

This clone is a singleton in its sample. The V and J genes are TRBV21-1 and TRBJ1-1; the tabulated D call, TRBD1, remains unverified against the DNA. TRBV21-1 is a listed pseudogene. This CDR3 contains 13 residues. As DNA, the CDR3 is TGTGCCAGCCCGATCCTAGGGGACACTGAAGCTTTCTTT. Protein: CASPILGDTEAFF.

The V call is TRBV11-3, the J call TRBJ2-7; D remains unclear. Germline CDR1 reads SGHNT; CDR2 reads YENEEA. Trimming took off 5 bases at V and 5 bases at J, with 10 bases between the two ends. The CDR3 sequence is 12 residues long. In DNA form, the CDR3 reads TGTGCCAGCAGCCCAGGTGGTGACGAGCAGTACTTC. Protein: CASSPGGDEQYF.

The rearrangement links TRBV19 to TRBJ1-2; possible D gene TRBD1, 5 bases. CDR1 is LNHDA, CDR2 SQIVND, per germline (reference sequence). The CDR3 totals 13 residues. The germline V and J ends were trimmed by 3 bases and 7 bases, with 12 bases remaining between them. The DNA for the CDR3 is TGTGCCAGTAGTATCCCCAGGGTTGGTGGCTACACCTTC. It encodes CASSIPRVGGYTF.

The chain couples TRBV29-1 to TRBJ2-1, with 8 bases matching TRBD2. The trim removed 1 base at V and 3 bases at J, leaving 11 bases unmatched. Germline assignment: CDR1 SQVTM and CDR2 ANQGSEA. The CDR3 runs to 17 residues. CDR3 sequence: CSVEGAAGVLLYNEQFF. The DNA for the CDR3 is TGCAGCGTTGAAGGGGCAGCGGGAGTTCTCCTCTACAATGAGCAGTTCTTC.

This chain joins TRBV11-2 and TRBJ1-2; 9 bases agree with TRBD1. V trimming: 2 bases; J trimming: 4 bases; junction bases outside the gene matches: 5. The CDR3 covers 15 residues. Looked up from germline, CDR1 is SGHAT and CDR2 is FQNNGV. For the CDR3, the DNA is TGTGCCAGCAGCTTAACGGGACAGGGAGGCTATGGCTACACCTTC. It is translated as CASSLTGQGGYGYTF.

The chain uses TRBV7-9 and TRBJ2-5, with 12 bases that match TRBD2. The trim removed 4 bases at V and 1 base at J, leaving 7 bases unmatched. Germline CDR1 and CDR2: SEHNR and FQNEAQ (reference sequence). This CDR3 region has 17 residues. CDR3 protein: CASSSPSGRGLQETQYF. In nucleotides, the CDR3 is TGTGCCAGCAGCTCCCCTAGCGGGAGGGGGCTCCAAGAGACCCAGTACTTC.

This chain uses TRBV2 with TRBJ2-7, with a weak D call TRBD1 (7 bases). CDR1 is SNHLY and CDR2 is FYNNEI in the germline V gene. V was pared by 6 bases and J by 7 bases, with 19 bases between. The CDR3 has 14 residues. CDR3 protein: CASRGGGTAREQYF. DNA for the CDR3: TGTGCCAGCAGAGGAGGGGGCACTGCCCGAGAGCAGTACTTC.

The V gene is TRBV25-1, the J gene TRBJ1-3; no definite D call. Germline CDR1 and CDR2: MGHDK and SYGVNS. V lost 5 bases and J 8 bases, leaving 7 bases between the germline ends. CDR3 length: 11 residues. In DNA, the CDR3 is TGTGCCAGCAGTTTCGGGGACACCATATATTTT. It is translated as CASSFGDTIYF.

This clone occurred a few times. The chain has TRBV5-1 and TRBJ1-4; D ambiguous. Looked up from germline, CDR1 is SGHRS and CDR2 is YFSETQ. CDR3 length: 15 amino acids. Trimming removed 4 bases from V and 7 bases from J, with 17 bases in between. CDR3 nucleotide sequence: TGCGCCAGCAGCACCACGGGGTGGGAAGGTGAAAAACTGTTTTTT. Encoded protein: CASSTTGWEGEKLFF.

As DNA, the CDR3 is TGTGCCTGGAGTGTAAGTGGGCTCGTTGGCTACACCTTC. It codes for CAWSVSGLVGYTF. The chain is built from TRBV30 and TRBJ1-2; unclear D gene. CDR1 and CDR2 (germline): GTSNPN, SVGIG (reference sequence). This CDR3 is built from 13 residues. V was cut by 0 bases and J by 7 bases, with 12 bases left in between.

Only a few counts were recorded for this clone. The chain carries TRBV6-1 and TRBJ1-1; perhaps TRBD1 as D (6 bases). The CDR3 covers 14 residues. Deletions cut 7 bases from V and 5 bases from J, with 17 bases between. CDR1 and CDR2 from the germline V gene are MNHNS and SASEGT. The CDR3 nucleotides are TGTGCCAGCACCTTGGGGGGGGCAAGGACTGAAGCTTTCTTT. This encodes CASTLGGARTEAFF.

A note on this clone: This sample includes further DNA sequences coding for the same CDR3. The rearrangement joins TRBV29-1 to TRBJ1-1; D is undetermined. Trimming shortened V by 7 bases and J by 0 bases, and 12 bases separated the two germline ends. The length of the CDR3 is 13 residues. Germline lookup yields CDR1 SQVTM and CDR2 ANQGSEA. The CDR3: CSAERQVNTEAFF. Written as DNA, the CDR3 is TGCAGCGCCGAACGTCAGGTGAACACTGAAGCTTTCTTT. Looking up the rest from reference TRBV29-1 and TRBJ1-1 gives the full variable domain: SAVISQKPSRDICQRGTSLTIQCQVDSQVTMMFWYRQQPGQSLTLIATANQGSEATYESGFVIDKFPISRPNLTFSTLTVSNMSPEDSSIYLCSAERQVNTEAFFGQGTRLTVV.

V usage is TRBV7-9 and J usage is TRBJ2-5, with D possibly being TRBD1 or TRBD2 (5 bases each). Trimming removed 7 bases at V and 5 bases at J, with 11 bases between. The CDR3 length is 12 residues. Germline V gene lookup returns CDR1 SEHNR and CDR2 FQNEAQ (reference sequence). The CDR3: CASNNWGETQYF. In DNA form, the CDR3 reads TGTGCCAGCAACAACTGGGGGGAGACCCAGTACTTC.